This T cell receptor (beta chain) appears in the sequencing data of a study of T cells in Graves' hyperthyroidism and ophthalmopathy. Study summary: The authors collected peripheral blood at initial diagnosis, before any treatment.

TCR beta CDR3 regions were amplified from RNA transcripts. The TCR CDR3 first-round RT-PCR relied on the HTBI primer set. One entry per CDR3 protein results from TCRdb running MiXCR on the multiplex PCR reads. The sample lists some 510,000 distinct CDR3 sequences; 20% were seen once. There are 13 residues in the CDR3. V was cut by 2 bases and J by 2 bases, with 10 bases left in between. Germline CDR1 reads DFQATT; CDR2 reads SNEGSKA (reference sequence). V usage is TRBV20-1 and J usage is TRBJ2-7; TRBD2 might be the D (6 bases). Sequencing used blood. This TCR was recovered from a man aged 18 to 35 with Graves' hyperthyroidism. CDR3 coding DNA: TGCAGTGCTAGACCGGACTACACCTACGAGCAGTACTTC. Residues: CSARPDYTYEQYF.